Sequencing of this TCR beta chain was carried out in a study of cytomegalovirus exposure and HLA in healthy donors. Study in general: Earlier sequencing of approximately 180 million T cells yielded approximately 100 million unique TCR beta sequences. Within an early data release were about 85 million unique TCRs drawn from HLA-typed donors.

The CDR3 covers 13 residues. V was pared by 5 bases and J by 2 bases, with 10 bases between. Germline V gene data show CDR1 as MNHEY and CDR2 as SMNVEV (reference sequence). PCR employed 60 Vbeta and 13 Jbeta primers. Profiling relied on immunoSEQ multiplex PCR, and the TCRdb table lists in-frame clones only, not all of them. The repertoire holds 200,000 or so clones, with more than 75% as singletons. Donors consisted of healthy bone marrow donors. A note on this clone: Its cognate antigen is unknown.

Study-level points and caveats: For most TCR beta V segments, an earlier analysis put the productive rate at about 90% or about 30% of the time.

The chain combines TRBV27 with TRBJ2-7; D is possibly TRBD1 (5 bases). The receptor's source is a human donor in good health. The sequenced sample was PBMCs. The CDR3 loop reads CASSNRHTYEQYF. In DNA, the CDR3 is TGTGCCAGCAGTAACAGGCACACCTACGAGCAGTACTTC.